The 6 T cell receptor beta chains below all came from one sample that was sequenced in a study of CD8 T cells in ankylosing spondylitis. Study observations and caveats: Among TCR beta sequences, a motif of 7 to 9 highly homologous variants appeared characteristic of ankylosing spondylitis blood.

Each CDR3 protein gets one entry after TCRdb re-called the 5' RACE reads with MiXCR. Among around 890,000 distinct CDR3 sequences, 12% were seen once, and the ten largest hold 0.51%. What these receptors recognize is not known. Sequencing used blood, either unsorted or a sorted T cell fraction (not recorded which). These receptors came from a male donor with ankylosing spondylitis.

This clonotype appeared a few times. The V and J genes are TRBV5-6 and TRBJ2-7; D assignment may be TRBD1 or TRBD2 (6 bases each). Germline V CDR1 and CDR2: SGHDT, YYEEEE. Trimming took 5 bases from V and 4 from J, leaving 22 bases between them. There are 16 residues in the CDR3. Here the CDR3 reads CASSSTGRRGGYEQYF. The CDR3 DNA is TGTGCCAGCAGTTCTACGGGGCGCCGAGGGGGGTACGAGCAGTACTTC.

This clonotype was seen many times. V usage is TRBV12-5 and J usage is TRBJ2-1; perhaps TRBD2 as D (6 bases). The CDR3 covers 11 residues. Germline V gene data show CDR1 as LGHNT and CDR2 as FRNRAP. Between the trimmed V and J ends, which lost 5 bases and 14 bases, there was a span of 13 bases. The CDR3 reads CASGLERAEFF. Here the CDR3 DNA reads TGTGCTAGTGGTCTCGAGCGGGCGGAGTTCTTC.

This clonotype was detected a few times. The chain has TRBV20-1 and TRBJ2-1, with 9 bases fitting TRBD1. Trimming cost V 5 bases and J 6 bases; bases outside gene matches: 11. Germline V gene lookup returns CDR1 DFQATT and CDR2 SNEGSKA (reference sequence). The CDR3 consists of 15 residues. CDR3 in DNA: TGCAGTGCTCAAACACGGGACAGGGTGTTCAATGAGCAGTTCTTC. Translation gives CSAQTRDRVFNEQFF.

V gene TRBV5-1 combines with J gene TRBJ1-4; no clear D. This CDR3 region has 15 residues. V lost 1 base, J lost 8 bases, and 15 bases lay in between. Germline V lookup: CDR1 SGHRS, CDR2 YFSETQ. The chain's CDR3 is CASSLRGPAPEKLFF. The CDR3 DNA reads as TGCGCCAGCAGCTTGAGAGGGCCCGCCCCCGAAAAACTGTTTTTT.

This rearrangement joins TRBV20-1 to TRBJ1-2, with D maybe TRBD1 (5 bases). This CDR3 comprises 16 residues. V shed 0 bases and J shed 2 bases, with 16 bases lying between them. In germline, CDR1 is DFQATT, CDR2 SNEGSKA (reference sequence). The CDR3 nucleotides read TGCAGTGCTAGAGATTTCGACAGACCAAGAAACTATGGCTACACCTTC. It codes for CSARDFDRPRNYGYTF.

The chain is built from TRBV7-2 and TRBJ2-5, with no clear D. Germline lookup yields CDR1 SGHTA and CDR2 FQGNSA. V was cut by 1 base and J by 7 bases, with 10 bases left in between. This CDR3 contains 13 residues. The CDR3 DNA sequence: TGTGCCAGCAGCTTAGAAGGGATGGGGACCCAGTACTTC. Protein product: CASSLEGMGTQYF. Filled out from reference TRBV7-2 and TRBJ2-5, the complete variable domain reads GAGVSQSPSNKVTEKGKDVELRCDPISGHTALYWYRQSLGQGLEFLIYFQGNSAPDKSGLPSDRFSAERTGGSVSTLTIQRTQQEDSAVYLCASSLEGMGTQYFGPGTRLLVL.